The clone carrying this TCR beta chain was counted a few times. The CDR3 contains 18 residues. V lost 4 bases and J lost 5; bases outside the gene matches: 17. Germline CDR1 reads SGHRS; CDR2 reads YFSETQ. In TCRdb, the 5' RACE reads were re-called with MiXCR into one record per CDR3 protein. The profile shows 200,000 to 300,000 distinct CDR3 sequences, 16% of them singletons. The entry originates in a study of T-cell memory formation after mild COVID-19. The receptor was isolated from a man younger than 30 who had mild COVID-19 (a few samples of this study predate the infection). Cell type and time point are not known. The chain joins TRBV5-1 to TRBJ2-2, with 7 bases fitting TRBD1. The sequenced sample was PBMCs or a T cell subset sorted from them (not recorded which). The CDR3 DNA follows: TGCGCCAGCAGCGTTGGACCTCGGACAGGTGGATGGACCGGGGAGCTGTTTTTT. Translation gives CASSVGPRTGGWTGELFF.